What follows are 3 T cell receptor beta chains derived from one specimen sequenced in a study of control samples from healthy donors and cancer patients. Here immunoSEQ multiplex PCR was the method, and the copy in TCRdb shows in-frame clones only, minus some. Of some 96,000 clones in the sample, approximately 95% were seen once. The sample taken for sequencing was blood. The receptors come from a man between 18 and 29 years old in good health.

This chain connects TRBV5-1 to TRBJ1-5; tentatively, D is TRBD1 (5 bases). V lost 1 base to trimming and J lost 3 bases, with 14 bases between them. Germline CDR1 SGHRS, CDR2 YFSETQ. CDR3 length: 16 residues. DNA of the CDR3: TGCGCCAGCAGCTTGTTCTGGGGGGGTTACAATCAGCCCCAGCATTTT. It yields the protein CASSLFWGGYNQPQHF.

V is TRBV5-8 and J is TRBJ1-2; D possibly corresponds to TRBD1 (6 bases). Trimming shortened V by 4 bases and J by 4 bases, and 17 bases separated the two germline ends. The CDR3 has 15 residues. Germline values: CDR1 SGHTS, CDR2 YDEGEE. This CDR3 reads CASSTRTVSTYGYTF. DNA of the CDR3: TGTGCCAGCAGCACCCGGACAGTTTCCACCTATGGCTACACCTTC. Based on the CDR3 plus reference TRBV5-8 and TRBJ1-2, the full variable domain is EAGVTQSPTHLIKTRGQQATLRCSPISGHTSVYWYQQALGLGLQFLLWYDEGEERNRGNFPPRFSGRQFPNYSSELNVNALELEDSALYLCASSTRTVSTYGYTFGSGTRLTVV.

V and J are TRBV10-3 and TRBJ1-1; D is possibly TRBD1 (5 bases). CDR1 and CDR2 from the germline V gene are ENHRY and SYGVKD. The V end lost 4 bases, the J end lost 2 bases, and 11 bases lay between the germline ends. This CDR3 has 14 amino acids. CDR3 residues: CAISARRGNTEAFF. CDR3 coding DNA: TGTGCCATCAGTGCGAGGAGGGGTAACACTGAAGCTTTCTTT.